These 9 T cell receptor beta chains share one sample of origin, sequenced in a study of graft-versus-host responses after intestinal transplantation. The table came from immunoSEQ multiplex PCR; TCRdb's copy has only in-frame clones and leaves some out. The table records about 47,000 clones, over 85% of them present only once. Sequenced material: PBMCs, taken more than 750 days after a first intestinal transplant, on the day of a second. All receptors derive from a human patient who received an intestinal transplant, so some T cells may come from the graft donor.

As for this clone: The junction departs from the called germline gene at one end, perhaps through a read error. This sequence joins TRBV7-9 and TRBJ2-1, with a tentative D call TRBD1 (5 bases). Germline values: CDR1 SEHNR, CDR2 FQNEAQ (reference sequence). The CDR3 has 16 residues. CDR3 DNA: TGTGCCAGCAGCCCAACTCCAGGGCTCTCCGACAATGAGCAGTTCTTC. It is translated as CASSPTPGLSDNEQFF.

The chain is built from TRBV30 and TRBJ2-7, with 9 bases aligning to TRBD1. The J segment lost 5 bases and the V segment lost 5 bases, leaving 13 bases of the junction unmatched. The CDR3 sequence is 15 residues long. Germline-derived CDR1 and CDR2 are GTSNPN and SVGIG (reference sequence). The CDR3 bases are TGTGCCTGGGCTCGCCCCGGGACAGGGAGGAACGAGCAGTACTTC. It yields the protein CAWARPGTGRNEQYF.

The chain links TRBV5-1 to TRBJ2-1, with 11 positions matching TRBD2. The CDR3 length is 18 residues. The junction had 13 bases not matched to a gene; V was cut back by 4 bases and J by 4 bases. Per the germline V gene, CDR1 is SGHRS and CDR2 is YFSETQ. The CDR3 loop is CASSPSRTSGLQYNEQFF. The CDR3 DNA reads TGCGCCAGCAGCCCAAGTCGGACTAGCGGGCTCCAATACAATGAGCAGTTCTTC.

The V gene is TRBV6-5, the J gene TRBJ2-7; 7 positions match TRBD1. The V and J ends lost 9 bases and 3 bases, in that order; junction bases with no gene match: 14. The CDR3 totals 15 residues. The germline CDR1 and CDR2 sequences are MNHEY and SVGAGI. The CDR3 nucleotides are TGTGCCAGTCTCCCTTCCGGGACAGCGTACTACGAGCAGTACTTC. Translated, it gives CASLPSGTAYYEQYF.

This clone was seen once. This chain connects TRBV27 to TRBJ1-2; D may be TRBD1 (6 bases). Germline-derived CDR1 and CDR2 are MNHEY and SMNVEV (reference sequence). The CDR3 length is 13 residues. Deletions cut 3 bases from V and 2 bases from J, with 7 bases between. Written as DNA, the CDR3 is TGTGCCAGCAGTTTGGGGACAAACTATGGCTACACCTTC. Protein: CASSLGTNYGYTF.

The rearrangement links TRBV6-5 to TRBJ1-1; D perhaps matches TRBD1 (6 bases). V lost 4 bases to trimming and J lost 0 bases, with 9 bases between them. Germline CDR1 MNHEY, CDR2 SVGAGI. The CDR3 has 14 residues. CDR3 amino acids: CASSSGQLNTEAFF. CDR3 DNA: TGTGCCAGCAGTTCGGGACAACTGAACACTGAAGCTTTCTTT.

The sample holds one count of this clone. The chain carries TRBV6-5 and TRBJ2-7, with D hard to call. Per the germline V gene, CDR1 is MNHEY and CDR2 is SVGAGI. This CDR3 has 14 amino acids. V was shortened by 0 bases and J by 3 bases, with 9 bases between the two germline ends. The DNA for the CDR3 is TGTGCCAGCAGTTACTCTACCGGAGACTACGAGCAGTACTTC. Translating gives CASSYSTGDYEQYF.

The rearrangement links TRBV4-1 to TRBJ1-5, with D tentatively TRBD1 (5 bases). This CDR3 spans 16 amino acids. The V gene's germline CDR1 is MGHRA and CDR2 YSYEKL. V lost 0 bases, J lost 3 bases, and 12 bases lay in between. CDR3 sequence (DNA): TGCGCCAGCAGCCAAGACCCGGTACAGGACAATCAGCCCCAGCATTTT. Amino acid sequence: CASSQDPVQDNQPQHF.

This clone has a single count. This chain uses TRBV10-3 with TRBJ2-7; 9 nucleotides line up with TRBD2. Germline CDR1 and CDR2: ENHRY and SYGVKD. This CDR3 region has 16 residues. J lost 0 bases, V lost 3 bases, and 6 bases had no gene match. DNA of the CDR3: TGTGCCATCAGTGATATGCGGGGGGGCATCTCCTACGAGCAGTACTTC. It codes for CAISDMRGGISYEQYF.